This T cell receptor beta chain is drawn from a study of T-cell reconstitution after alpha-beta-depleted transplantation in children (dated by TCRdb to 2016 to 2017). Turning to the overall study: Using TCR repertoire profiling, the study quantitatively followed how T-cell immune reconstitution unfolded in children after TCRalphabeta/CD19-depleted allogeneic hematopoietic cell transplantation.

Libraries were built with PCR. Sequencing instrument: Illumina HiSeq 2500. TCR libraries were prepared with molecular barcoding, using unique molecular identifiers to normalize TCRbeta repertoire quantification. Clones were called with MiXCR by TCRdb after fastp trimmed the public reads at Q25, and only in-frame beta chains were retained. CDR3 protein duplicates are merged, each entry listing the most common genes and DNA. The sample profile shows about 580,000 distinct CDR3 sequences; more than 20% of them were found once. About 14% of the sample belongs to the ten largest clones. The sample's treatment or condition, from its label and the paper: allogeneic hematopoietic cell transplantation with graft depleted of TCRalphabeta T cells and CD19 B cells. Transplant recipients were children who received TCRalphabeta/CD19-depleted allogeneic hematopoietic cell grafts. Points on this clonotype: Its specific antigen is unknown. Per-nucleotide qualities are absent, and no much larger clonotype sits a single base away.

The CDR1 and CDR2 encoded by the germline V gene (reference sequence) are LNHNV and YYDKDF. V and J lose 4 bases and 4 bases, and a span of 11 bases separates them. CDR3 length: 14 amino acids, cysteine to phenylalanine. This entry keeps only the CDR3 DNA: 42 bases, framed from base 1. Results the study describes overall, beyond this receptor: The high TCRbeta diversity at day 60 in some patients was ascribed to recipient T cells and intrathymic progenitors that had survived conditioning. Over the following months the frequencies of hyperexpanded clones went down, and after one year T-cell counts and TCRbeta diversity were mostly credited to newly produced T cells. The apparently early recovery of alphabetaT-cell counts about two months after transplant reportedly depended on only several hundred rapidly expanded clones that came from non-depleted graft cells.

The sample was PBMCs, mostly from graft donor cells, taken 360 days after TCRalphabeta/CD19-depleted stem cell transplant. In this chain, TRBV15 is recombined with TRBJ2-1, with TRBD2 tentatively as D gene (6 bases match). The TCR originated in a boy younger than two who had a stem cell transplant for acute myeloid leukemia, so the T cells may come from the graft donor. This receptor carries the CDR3 CATSKEGGYNEQFF. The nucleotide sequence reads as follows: TGTGCCACCAGCAAGGAGGGAGGTTACAATGAGCAGTTCTTC.